What follows describes a single T cell receptor (beta chain). What it binds is not known. The entry originates in a study of cytomegalovirus exposure and HLA in healthy donors. General study points: Generally TCR sequences proved uncommon, though certain public TCRs appeared in numerous donors.

Donors were drawn from the approximately 110-subject validation cohort, separate from the 666-subject first cohort. Only in-frame clones appear in the TCRdb table, and some are missing; sequencing was by immunoSEQ multiplex PCR. The sample yields some 350,000 clones, around 87% seen once. CDR3 length: 14 residues. Looked up from germline, CDR1 is SEHNR and CDR2 is FQNEAQ (reference sequence). The V end lost 8 bases, the J end lost 0 bases, and 14 bases lay between the germline ends. The chain has TRBV7-9 and TRBJ2-7; D is perhaps TRBD1 or TRBD2 (6 bases each). The source material was PBMCs. The TCR comes from a woman aged 25 to 39 in good health and CMV-seropositive. In DNA form, the CDR3 reads TGTGCCAGCGGAAGGGGGGAAACCTCCTACGAGCAGTACTTC. Amino acids: CASGRGETSYEQYF.